This T cell receptor beta chain came from a study of cytomegalovirus exposure and HLA in healthy donors. On the study more broadly: Of about 390 genotyped donors, around 80% grouped in the Caucasian-associated ancestry cluster. General observations from the study: A link between a missense DCLRE1C variant and TCR beta V- and J-gene trimming emerged from a later analysis. An analysis was carried out later, and it reportedly showed fewer N-insertions in an Asian-associated ancestry cluster than the roughly 670-donor mean.

As concerns this clone: Its antigen is not identified.

This PCR relied on a set of 60 Vbeta primers and 13 Jbeta primers. TCRdb keeps only in-frame clones here, not all; method: immunoSEQ multiplex PCR. The sample carries over 85,000 clones, roughly 80% recorded once. The specimen was PBMCs. This TCR was recovered from a man between 40 and 49 years old in good health and CMV-seronegative.

The chain's CDR3 is CAISERVPGGGGNTIYF. CDR3 bases: TGTGCCATCAGTGAGCGTGTCCCCGGGGGAGGTGGAAACACCATATATTTT. V is TRBV10-3 and J is TRBJ1-3, with D tentatively TRBD1 (5 bases). V was pared by 2 bases and J by 3 bases, with 17 bases between. Germline CDR1 is ENHRY and CDR2 is SYGVKD. The CDR3 contains 17 residues.